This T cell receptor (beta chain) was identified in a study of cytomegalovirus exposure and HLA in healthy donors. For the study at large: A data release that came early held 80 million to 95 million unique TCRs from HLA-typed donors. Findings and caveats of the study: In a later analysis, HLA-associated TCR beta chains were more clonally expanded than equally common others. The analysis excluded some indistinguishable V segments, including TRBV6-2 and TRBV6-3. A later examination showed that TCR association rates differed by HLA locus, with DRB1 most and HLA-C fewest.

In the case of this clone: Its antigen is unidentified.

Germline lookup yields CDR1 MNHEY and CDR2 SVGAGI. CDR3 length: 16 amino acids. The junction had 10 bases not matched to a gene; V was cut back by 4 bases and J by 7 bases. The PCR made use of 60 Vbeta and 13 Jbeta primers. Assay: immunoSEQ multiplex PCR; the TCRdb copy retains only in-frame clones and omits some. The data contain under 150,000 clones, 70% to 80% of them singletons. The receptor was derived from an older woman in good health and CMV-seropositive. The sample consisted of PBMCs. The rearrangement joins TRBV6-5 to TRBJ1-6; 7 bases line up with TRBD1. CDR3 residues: CASSSPDGRGNSPLHF. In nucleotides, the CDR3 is TGTGCCAGCAGTTCCCCCGACGGCAGGGGGAATTCACCCCTCCACTTT.